One and the same sample provided the 11 T cell receptor beta chains below, sequenced in a study of control samples from healthy donors and cancer patients. Some clones are missing from TCRdb's copy, which holds only in-frame ones; the method was immunoSEQ multiplex PCR. The sample has roughly 76,000 clones; 93% are singletons. Sequencing was performed on PBMCs. Receptors were obtained from a woman in her thirties or forties with lung cancer.

The J gene is TRBJ1-1, the V gene TRBV3-1 (or the pseudogene TRBV3-2); 7 positions agree with TRBD1. The CDR3 covers 16 residues. The J segment lost 2 bases and the V segment lost 4 bases, leaving 10 bases of the junction unmatched. Germline V lookup: CDR1 LGHDT, CDR2 YNNKEL (reference sequence). CDR3: CASSPRRTGRNTEAFF. The CDR3 DNA reads as TGTGCCAGCAGCCCCAGACGGACAGGACGAAACACTGAAGCTTTCTTT.

The chain links TRBV27 to TRBJ1-6; 9 positions agree with TRBD1. The germline gives CDR1 MNHEY, CDR2 SMNVEV (reference sequence). CDR3 length equals 15 residues. The V and J ends lost 7 bases and 6 bases, in that order; junction bases with no gene match: 7. The CDR3 loop is CASIPDRGANSPLHF. The CDR3 DNA sequence: TGTGCCAGCATACCGGACAGGGGAGCTAATTCACCCCTCCACTTT.

This clone has a handful of counts. The chain recombines TRBV2 with TRBJ2-7, with D possibly being TRBD2 (7 bases). The CDR3 totals 15 residues. Germline values: CDR1 SNHLY, CDR2 FYNNEI. V shed 5 bases and J shed 0 bases, with 14 bases lying between them. The DNA of the CDR3 is TGTGCCAGCAGTACAGGGCGGGGGAGCTCCTACGAGCAGTACTTC. This sequence encodes CASSTGRGSSYEQYF.

The chain joins TRBV27 to TRBJ2-3; D is ambiguous. The V and J ends lost 6 bases and 2 bases respectively, with 6 bases between them. The CDR3 contains 12 residues. The germline V gene encodes CDR1 MNHEY and CDR2 SMNVEV (reference sequence). CDR3 region: CASSDNTDTQYF. In nucleotides, the CDR3 is TGTGCCAGCAGCGACAACACAGATACGCAGTATTTT.

The chain combines TRBV11-1 with TRBJ2-1; TRBD2 might be the D (5 bases). The CDR3 contains 16 residues. V was trimmed by 4 bases and J by 6 bases, leaving 19 bases between them. Germline lookup yields CDR1 SGHAT and CDR2 FQDESV (reference sequence). The CDR3, as DNA: TGTGCCAGCAGCTACCGCCGGGGATCTACGGGCAATGAGCAGTTCTTC. This translates into CASSYRRGSTGNEQFF.

The V gene is TRBV7-9, the J gene TRBJ1-5; D may be TRBD1 (6 bases). The germline CDR1 and CDR2 sequences are SEHNR and FQNEAQ (reference sequence). V was shortened by 5 bases and J by 4 bases, with 18 bases between the two germline ends. The CDR3 runs 16 residues. The CDR3 coding sequence is TGTGCCAGCAGCCCAGCACGGGGGGCGGGAAATCAGCCCCAGCATTTT. Encoded protein: CASSPARGAGNQPQHF.

The gene calls are TRBV4-1 and TRBJ2-1, with TRBD1 matching over 7 bases. Germline assignment: CDR1 MGHRA and CDR2 YSYEKL. The CDR3 consists of 17 residues. The V gene end was trimmed by 2 bases and the J gene end by 2 bases; junction bases not matched to a gene: 9. CDR3 DNA sequence: TGCGCCAGCAGCCAACCGCCGGGACAGTTCACCTACAATGAGCAGTTCTTC. Translation: CASSQPPGQFTYNEQFF.

The chain employs TRBV5-5 and TRBJ1-5; TRBD1 is a possible D gene (5 bases). V shed 7 bases and J shed 3 bases, with 17 bases lying between them. Germline V gene data show CDR1 as SGHKS and CDR2 as YYEKEE (reference sequence). The CDR3 length is 15 residues. CDR3 DNA sequence: TGTGCCAGCGCCCAGGGCCACAATACCAATCAGCCCCAGCATTTT. Protein sequence: CASAQGHNTNQPQHF. Looking up the rest from reference TRBV5-5 and TRBJ1-5 gives the full variable domain: DAGVTQSPTHLIKTRGQQVTLRCSPISGHKSVSWYQQVLGQGPQFIFQYYEKEERGRGNFPDRFSARQFPNYSSELNVNALLLGDSALYLCASAQGHNTNQPQHFGDGTRLSIL.

V and J are TRBV11-2 and TRBJ1-1, with TRBD1 as a possible D gene (5 bases). The germline CDR1 and CDR2 sequences are SGHAT and FQNNGV. The CDR3 contains 15 residues. V lost 6 bases and J lost 3, with 17 bases in between. The CDR3 spells CASSSRGLTYTEAFF. The CDR3 nucleotides are TGTGCCAGCAGTTCGAGGGGCCTGACGTACACTGAAGCTTTCTTT.

V usage is TRBV19 and J usage is TRBJ2-7; the D is unclear. Germline V gives CDR1 LNHDA, CDR2 SQIVND (reference sequence). V was trimmed by 6 bases and J by 2 bases, leaving 11 bases between them. CDR3 length equals 13 residues. DNA for the CDR3: TGTGCCAGTAGCCTTGGCCGGACCTACGAGCAGTACTTC. Encoded protein: CASSLGRTYEQYF.

The chain employs TRBV20-1 and TRBJ2-7, with no clear D. This CDR3 comprises 13 residues. Germline assignment: CDR1 DFQATT and CDR2 SNEGSKA (reference sequence). V lost 3 bases, J lost 1 base, and 10 bases lay in between. CDR3 region: CSASPSVSYEQYF. CDR3 DNA sequence: TGCAGTGCTAGTCCCAGTGTTTCCTACGAGCAGTACTTC.